The 10 T cell receptor beta chains in this list originate from one sample, sequenced in a study of T cell responses to AZD1222 COVID-19 vaccine. Assay: immunoSEQ multiplex PCR; the TCRdb copy retains only in-frame clones and omits some. The data contain some 97,000 clones, around 87% of them seen just once; the ten biggest clones take up under 4%. This specimen was peripheral blood, taken on day 0 of AZD1222 vaccination. Source of these receptors: an adult in good health.

This clone was recorded once. The V gene is TRBV6-1, the J gene TRBJ1-1, with TRBD1 as a possible D gene (6 bases). Trimming took 3 bases from V and 1 from J, leaving 12 bases between them. The CDR3 is made up of 15 amino acids. Germline V gene data show CDR1 as MNHNS and CDR2 as SASEGT. CDR3 DNA: TGTGCCAGCAGTGACCGGGGGCAAGGGAACACTGAAGCTTTCTTT. It encodes CASSDRGQGNTEAFF.

The chain links TRBV9 to TRBJ2-1, with D maybe TRBD1 (6 bases). Germline CDR1 SGDLS, CDR2 YYNGEE. The CDR3 length is 15 residues. V lost 3 bases, J lost 2 bases, and 12 bases lay in between. DNA for the CDR3: TGTGCCAGCAGCGCTCACAGGGTCCCCTACAATGAGCAGTTCTTC. Translated: CASSAHRVPYNEQFF.

This chain joins TRBV18 and TRBJ2-7, with 10 bases fitting TRBD2. V was clipped by 4 bases and J by 2 bases; unmatched bases: 8. This CDR3 spans 16 amino acids. Germline CDR1 is KGHSH and CDR2 is LQKENI. The CDR3 DNA follows: TGTGCCAGCTCACTCCTCAGCGGGGGGGCGGCCTACGAGCAGTACTTC. Amino acids: CASSLLSGGAAYEQYF.

This clone appeared once. The chain carries TRBV5-5 and TRBJ2-2; the D gene is possibly TRBD1 (6 bases). Germline V gene data show CDR1 as SGHKS and CDR2 as YYEKEE (reference sequence). Trimming removed 0 bases at V and 1 base at J, with 10 bases between. The CDR3 is made up of 16 amino acids. The CDR3: CASSLARQENTGELFF. The CDR3 nucleotides are TGTGCCAGCAGCTTGGCCCGACAGGAGAACACCGGGGAGCTGTTTTTT.

Remarks on this clone: In the same sample, other DNA sequences code for this CDR3. V is TRBV12-3 or TRBV12-4 and J is TRBJ1-1; a weak D match, TRBD1 (5 bases). The CDR3 covers 13 residues. Trimming removed 3 bases at V and 4 bases at J, with 9 bases between. CDR3 sequence: CASSLGGSTEAFF. The CDR3 bases are TGTGCCAGCAGTTTGGGGGGGAGCACTGAAGCTTTCTTT.

This clone was found once. The V call is TRBV5-1, the J call TRBJ2-7; D may be TRBD2 (6 bases). Trimming removed 3 bases from V and 1 base from J, with 17 bases in between. The germline CDR1 and CDR2 sequences are SGHRS and YFSETQ. The CDR3 is made up of 16 amino acids. The CDR3 spells CASSSNAGSISYEQYF. Written as DNA, the CDR3 is TGCGCCAGCAGCTCGAACGCGGGGTCAATATCCTACGAGCAGTACTTC.

The chain recombines TRBV7-3 with TRBJ2-7; unclear D gene. The CDR3 sequence is 13 residues long. The germline V gene encodes CDR1 SGHTA and CDR2 FQGTGA. Trimming took off 0 bases at V and 6 bases at J, with 9 bases between the two ends. This CDR3 reads CASSLTGGIEQYF. DNA of the CDR3: TGTGCCAGCAGCTTAACGGGTGGGATCGAGCAGTACTTC.

This clone occurred a few times. The chain has TRBV6-2 or TRBV6-3 and TRBJ1-1; 7 bases agree with TRBD1. The CDR3 is 16 amino acids. The germline V gene has CDR1 MNHEY and CDR2 SVGEGT. V was clipped by 4 bases and J by 0 bases; unmatched bases: 8. The CDR3 is CASSWTGAALNTEAFF. The DNA of the CDR3 is TGTGCCAGCAGTTGGACAGGCGCAGCCCTGAACACTGAAGCTTTCTTT.

The chain carries TRBV7-9 and TRBJ2-1; D not resolved. The V gene lost 1 base and the J gene lost 3 bases, with 4 bases spanning the gap. The V gene's germline CDR1 is SEHNR and CDR2 FQNEAQ (reference sequence). The CDR3 has 13 residues. The CDR3 loop reads CASSLDNYNEQFF. Here the CDR3 DNA reads TGTGCCAGCAGCTTAGACAACTACAATGAGCAGTTCTTC.

The J gene is TRBJ2-5, the V gene TRBV3-1 (or the pseudogene TRBV3-2), with TRBD1 identical over 7 bases. This CDR3 comprises 14 residues. Germline CDR1 LGHDT, CDR2 YNNKEL (reference sequence). The junction had 4 bases not matched to a gene; V was cut back by 4 bases and J by 2 bases. The CDR3 loop is CASSLYRGQETQYF. CDR3 bases: TGTGCCAGCAGCCTATACAGGGGTCAAGAGACCCAGTACTTC.